These 17 T cell receptor beta chains were sequenced from one sample in a study of monozygotic twins with inflammatory bowel disease. TCRdb reanalyzed the 5' RACE reads and collapses them to one entry per CDR3 protein, without DNA. This repertoire includes approximately 340,000 distinct CDR3 sequences. The sample comprised blood. All receptors derive from a human donor with ulcerative colitis or Crohn's disease, or a healthy co-twin of an affected twin (not recorded which).

V and J are TRBV15 and TRBJ1-1; the TRBD1 assignment by TCRdb is unverifiable without DNA. The CDR3 has 13 amino acids. Germline V lookup: CDR1 LNHNV, CDR2 YYDKDF (reference sequence). This chain's CDR3 is CATSSPVVSEAFF. Variable domain in full (rest from reference TRBV15 and TRBJ1-1): DAMVIQNPRYQVTQFGKPVTLSCSQTLNHNVMYWYQQKSSQAPKLLFHYYDKDFNNEADTPDNFQSRRPNTSFCFLDIRSPGLGDTAMYLCATSSPVVSEAFFGQGTRLTVV.

V usage is TRBV18 and J usage is TRBJ2-7. Germline-derived CDR1 and CDR2 are KGHSH and LQKENI. The length of the CDR3 is 15 residues. CDR3 loop: CASSPTAGSAYEQYF.

This rearrangement joins TRBV10-3 to TRBJ2-1. This CDR3 comprises 13 residues. Germline V gene sequence: CDR1 ENHRY, CDR2 SYGVKD. CDR3 residues: CAIREGAYNEQFF.

The chain carries TRBV5-1 and TRBJ2-5. CDR3 size: 14 residues. From germline, CDR1 is SGHRS and CDR2 YFSETQ. This chain's CDR3 is CASSIVVGVETQYF.

The chain uses TRBV20-1 and TRBJ1-1; without DNA, the TCRdb call of TRBD1 cannot be checked. The germline V gene has CDR1 DFQATT and CDR2 SNEGSKA (reference sequence). CDR3 length: 14 amino acids. The CDR3 sequence: CSAKIPTTGKNAFF.

The chain couples TRBV18 to TRBJ2-7; as DNA is missing, the TRBD1 call by TCRdb cannot be tested. CDR1 and CDR2 from the germline V gene are KGHSH and LQKENI. The length of the CDR3 is 14 residues. The CDR3 protein is CASSEHEGGYEQYF.

The chain employs TRBV7-9 and TRBJ2-5; TCRdb's assignment of TRBD1 cannot be checked, as there is no DNA. The CDR3 extends over 14 amino acids. Germline V gene data show CDR1 as SEHNR and CDR2 as FQNEAQ (reference sequence). The CDR3 reads CASSLQWGQETQYF.

The gene calls are TRBV11-2 and TRBJ1-6. CDR3 length: 16 residues. Looked up from germline, CDR1 is SGHAT and CDR2 is FQNNGV. The CDR3 loop is CASSLTRSQSDSPLHF.

The CDR3 sequence: CSAEGEEGTDTQYF. The rearrangement uses TRBV20-1 and TRBJ2-3; TCRdb reports TRBD2, a call that lacks DNA to check it against. There are 14 residues in the CDR3. Germline CDR1 DFQATT, CDR2 SNEGSKA (reference sequence).

The chain employs TRBV5-1 and TRBJ2-7; TCRdb lists TRBD1, though no DNA is available to test this call. Looked up from germline, CDR1 is SGHRS and CDR2 is YFSETQ. The CDR3 is 11 amino acids. CDR3 region: CASSEQVEQYF.

The chain is built from TRBV2 and TRBJ2-2; lacking DNA, the TRBD1 call made by TCRdb goes unchecked. Germline lookup yields CDR1 SNHLY and CDR2 FYNNEI. The CDR3 sequence is 15 residues long. CDR3 protein: CASMGVTSGTGELFF.

The rearrangement uses TRBV3-1 and TRBJ2-3; TCRdb designates TRBD1, a call that cannot be tested without DNA. This CDR3 is built from 18 residues. The germline V gene encodes CDR1 LGHDT and CDR2 YNNKEL (reference sequence). CDR3 protein: CASSQFRGTGTLTDTQYF.

This chain uses TRBV12-5 with TRBJ1-2. Per the germline V gene, CDR1 is LGHNT and CDR2 is FRNRAP. CDR3 length equals 15 residues. The CDR3 reads CASGLDIGANYGYTF.

The rearrangement uses TRBV24-1 and TRBJ2-3; no DNA is available, so the TRBD2 call from TCRdb remains unchecked. This CDR3 is built from 18 residues. Germline values: CDR1 KGHDR, CDR2 SFDVKD. CDR3 sequence: CATSDLSASSVSTDTQYF.

V is TRBV9 and J is TRBJ2-3; the TCRdb call, TRBD1, lacks DNA for checking. This CDR3 contains 14 residues. Germline V gives CDR1 SGDLS, CDR2 YYNGEE. This CDR3 is CASSVGGSTDTQYF.

The CDR3 loop is CASRDGAGSTDTQYF. The V call is TRBV5-1, the J call TRBJ2-3; no DNA is available, so the TRBD1 call from TCRdb remains unchecked. The CDR3 sequence is 15 residues long. Per germline, CDR1 SGHRS and CDR2 YFSETQ.

The J gene is TRBJ1-1, the V gene TRBV11-2; the TCRdb call, TRBD1, lacks DNA for checking. Germline CDR1 and CDR2: SGHAT and FQNNGV. The length of the CDR3 is 14 residues. The CDR3 loop is CASSSYRGRGEAFF.